A single sample gave rise to the 18 T cell receptor beta chains below, sequenced in a study of blood T cells in healthy people across ages. Sample-barcoded 5' priming and a J-beta primer mix drove a second PCR of about 7 to 12 cycles. TCRdb re-analysed the 5' RACE reads in MiXCR, keeping a single row per CDR3 protein. The table has around 1,800,000 distinct CDR3 sequences, more than 35% seen once. Sample: blood. All receptors derive from a human donor in good health.

The gene calls are TRBV5-1 and TRBJ2-3; D gene uncertain. Trimming cost V 0 bases and J 4 bases, with 9 bases left between them. This CDR3 is 14 amino acids long. Germline V gene lookup returns CDR1 SGHRS and CDR2 YFSETQ. Here the CDR3 DNA reads TGCGCCAGCAGCTTGGACAACCCCCCAGATACGCAGTATTTT. Residues: CASSLDNPPDTQYF.

CDR3 coding DNA: TGCGCCAGCAGCTTGACACACCCCTTGGATACGCAGTATTTT. Protein sequence: CASSLTHPLDTQYF. The chain joins TRBV5-1 to TRBJ2-3; no clear D gene. Germline V gene data show CDR1 as SGHRS and CDR2 as YFSETQ. The CDR3 covers 14 residues. The V gene lost 1 base and the J gene lost 6 bases, with 12 bases spanning the gap.

This clonotype has more than one count but fewer than ten. The CDR3 region has the DNA TGCAGTGCGGACAGGCAGGGGGCCAAAAACATTCAGTACTTC. This encodes CSADRQGAKNIQYF. This rearrangement joins TRBV20-1 to TRBJ2-4; 7 nucleotides match TRBD1. V trimming: 6 bases; J trimming: 1 base; junction bases outside the gene matches: 6. The CDR3 extends over 14 amino acids. Germline loops: CDR1 DFQATT, CDR2 SNEGSKA (reference sequence).

This clonotype was observed a few times. V usage is TRBV3-1 and J usage is TRBJ2-7; possibly TRBD1 for D (5 bases). The CDR3 spans 13 residues. The V gene lost 3 bases and the J gene lost 4 bases, with 10 bases spanning the gap. Germline V gene data show CDR1 as LGHDT and CDR2 as YNNKEL (reference sequence). The CDR3 DNA follows: TGTGCCAGCAGCCATTCCGACAGATACGAGCAGTACTTC. Translated, it gives CASSHSDRYEQYF.

CDR3: CASSQVGGRIGYTF. Here the CDR3 DNA reads TGTGCCAGCAGCCAAGTTGGGGGGCGTATAGGCTACACCTTC. The gene calls are TRBV14 and TRBJ1-2, with a tentative D call TRBD1 (6 bases). V lost 1 base to trimming and J lost 8 bases, with 14 bases between them. The CDR3 runs to 14 residues. Germline CDR1 and CDR2: SGHDN and FVKESK.

This clonotype was seen many times. This rearrangement joins TRBV20-1 to TRBJ1-1; D is unresolved. Germline values: CDR1 DFQATT, CDR2 SNEGSKA (reference sequence). Trimming pared 3 bases from V and 7 bases from J, leaving 6 bases between. The CDR3 has 10 residues. The CDR3 DNA sequence: TGCAGTGCTAGTCGAGTTGAAGCTTTCTTT. It encodes CSASRVEAFF.

The CDR3 DNA follows: TGTGCCAGCACCGATTACACAGATACGCAGTATTTT. Translated: CASTDYTDTQYF. The V and J genes are TRBV7-2 and TRBJ2-3; no reliable D call. The V and J ends lost 7 bases and 2 bases respectively, with 7 bases between them. This CDR3 spans 12 amino acids. CDR1 and CDR2 (germline): SGHTA, FQGNSA.

This chain uses TRBV28 with TRBJ1-1; TRBD1 is a possible D gene (6 bases). Trimming stripped 9 bases from V and 5 bases from J, with 25 bases between. CDR3 size: 16 residues. Per the germline V gene, CDR1 is MDHEN and CDR2 is SYDVKM. The CDR3 reads CASITSTGGVNTEAFF. The CDR3 nucleotides are TGTGCCAGTATTACCTCGACAGGTGGGGTAAATACTGAAGCTTTCTTT.

This clonotype was seen a single time. The junction shows a germline mismatch at one end, possibly a read error. V is TRBV7-7 and J is TRBJ2-5, with D possibly matching TRBD1 (6 bases). The J call may not be correct, given that the DNA end is closer to TRBJ2-7. This CDR3 is built from 14 residues. Germline-derived CDR1 and CDR2 are SSHAT and FNYEAQ (reference sequence). The CDR3, as DNA: TGTGCTAGCAGCTTTAGTCCAGGGGACCACGAGCAGTACTTC. Translating gives CASSFSPGDHEQYF.

The sample holds one count of this clonotype. The V and J genes are TRBV12-3 or TRBV12-4 and TRBJ2-2; unclear D gene. The CDR3 runs 12 residues. The V and J ends lost 3 bases and 7 bases respectively, with 6 bases between them. CDR3 residues: CASSFGLGELFF. The CDR3 coding sequence is TGTGCCAGCAGTTTCGGTCTCGGGGAGCTGTTTTTT.

This clonotype was found a few times. At one of its ends the junction is not consistent with the germline gene, which may arise from a read error. The rearrangement uses TRBV7-9 and TRBJ2-1; 7 bases align to TRBD1. Germline-derived CDR1 and CDR2 are SEHNR and FQNEAQ (reference sequence). There are 14 residues in the CDR3. The CDR3 region has the DNA TGTGCCAGCAGCCGTCGGGACAGCAGAAATGGGCAGTTCTTC. It yields the protein CASSRRDSRNGQFF.

The V gene is TRBV4-3, the J gene TRBJ1-6; 8 bases map to TRBD1. Germline loops: CDR1 LGHNA, CDR2 YSLEER. The CDR3 covers 19 residues. V trimming: 2 bases; J trimming: 3 bases; junction bases outside the gene matches: 12. CDR3 sequence reads: CASSQPRQGYGIYNSPLHF. The CDR3 DNA follows: TGCGCCAGCAGCCAACCCCGACAGGGGTACGGAATCTATAATTCACCCCTCCACTTT.

This clonotype has a handful of counts. The chain combines TRBV7-8 with TRBJ1-2; 9 nucleotides line up with TRBD1. J lost 1 base, V lost 5 bases, and 17 bases had no gene match. The CDR3 extends over 19 amino acids. CDR1 is SGHVS, CDR2 FQNEAQ, per germline. DNA for the CDR3: TGTGCCAGCAGCCTGACTCGCGAACAGGGGGCCTACCTTAACTATGGCTACACCTTC. This sequence encodes CASSLTREQGAYLNYGYTF.

The table lists this clonotype with a few counts. The rearrangement uses TRBV7-3 and TRBJ2-7, with D perhaps assigned TRBD1 or TRBD2 (5 bases each). Germline-derived CDR1 and CDR2 are SGHTA and FQGTGA. CDR3 length equals 16 residues. The germline V and J ends were trimmed by 2 bases and 4 bases, with 18 bases remaining between them. The CDR3 reads CASSLFRGVGNYEQYF. DNA of the CDR3: TGTGCCAGCAGCTTATTTAGAGGGGTGGGGAATTACGAGCAGTACTTC.

This clonotype was observed a handful of times. The chain combines TRBV9 with TRBJ2-3; 10 nucleotides line up with TRBD2. CDR1 and CDR2 (germline): SGDLS, YYNGEE. With V trimmed by 3 bases and J by 1 base, 11 bases remained unmatched. This CDR3 is 18 amino acids long. CDR3 loop: CASSEGPNTSGGTDTQYF. CDR3 sequence (DNA): TGTGCCAGCAGCGAAGGGCCCAACACTAGCGGGGGCACAGATACGCAGTATTTT.

This clonotype was detected only a few times. The CDR3 DNA is TGCAGTGCTAGAGATCCAGGCGTGGATGAGCAGTTCTTC. This encodes CSARDPGVDEQFF. This chain connects TRBV20-1 to TRBJ2-1, with unresolved D. Trimming pared 0 bases from V and 8 bases from J, leaving 11 bases between. The CDR3 contains 13 residues. Per germline, CDR1 DFQATT and CDR2 SNEGSKA (reference sequence).

In its sample, this clonotype was seen a few times. This rearrangement joins TRBV20-1 to TRBJ1-1; D is unresolved. Germline CDR1 and CDR2: DFQATT and SNEGSKA (reference sequence). The length of the CDR3 is 12 residues. The V end lost 6 bases, the J end lost 0 bases, and 8 bases lay between the germline ends. CDR3: CSALWVNTEAFF. The CDR3 region has the DNA TGCAGTGCCCTTTGGGTGAACACTGAAGCTTTCTTT.

This clonotype came up a few times. The rearrangement links TRBV7-9 to TRBJ1-2; D is undetermined. V dropped 2 bases and J dropped 7 bases, with 14 bases sitting between them. This CDR3 contains 14 residues. Germline CDR1 is SEHNR and CDR2 is FQNEAQ (reference sequence). CDR3 protein: CASSLLTVPVGYTF. CDR3 in DNA: TGTGCCAGCAGCTTATTGACCGTCCCAGTTGGCTACACCTTC.